This entry features one T cell receptor beta chain sequence. V lost 3 bases and J lost 6, with 10 bases in between. Germline CDR1 is WSHSY and CDR2 is SAAADI. The CDR3 has 13 residues. Only in-frame clones appear in the TCRdb table, and some are missing; sequencing was by immunoSEQ multiplex PCR. The top ten hold 8% of the sample, which has over 60,000 clones, 90% to 95% seen once. This record belongs to a study of PD-1 blockade in classical Hodgkin lymphoma. Time point: cycle 4 day 1 (C4D1), after five to seven weeks of nivolumab. Each patient experienced a relapse that followed autologous stem cell transplantation, and brentuximab vedotin exposure varied.

The sequencing here drew on peripheral blood mononuclear cells (PBMCs), taken before the fourth cycle of nivolumab. The receptor was derived from a human donor with classical Hodgkin lymphoma. The chain has TRBV10-2 and TRBJ2-3; TRBD1 might be the D (6 bases). The CDR3 DNA reads as TGCGCCAGCAGTGAACAGGGCGGGGATACGCAGTATTTT. Translation: CASSEQGGDTQYF.